The 23 T cell receptor beta chains below all came from one sample that was sequenced in a study of T cells in Graves' hyperthyroidism and ophthalmopathy (dated by TCRdb to between 2018 and 2020). Library preparation was by multiplex PCR. Sequencing took place on an Illumina HiSeq 2000. The TCR beta CDR3 regions were amplified from the RNA transcripts. For the first round of RT-PCR on the TCR CDR3, the HTBI primer set was used together with the Qiagen OneStep RT-PCR kit. TCRdb ran its own pipeline on the public reads, namely fastp trimming at Q25 and MiXCR clone calling, and kept in-frame beta chains. Each entry is one CDR3 protein sequence, shown with its most common DNA and genes. The sample contains approximately 430,000 distinct CDR3 sequences, 14% to 15% of them found a single time. Of the sample, roughly an eighth is held by the ten largest clones. The sequenced material came from blood. The origin of the receptors is a man between 18 and 35 years old with Graves' ophthalmopathy.

This clonotype was seen at least ten times. The V call is TRBV9, the J call TRBJ1-1; tentatively, D is TRBD1 (6 bases). V lost 0 bases and J 8 bases, leaving 14 bases between the germline ends. CDR1 is SGDLS, CDR2 YYNGEE, per germline. The CDR3 has 14 residues. CDR3 protein: CASSVEDRGGEAFF. The CDR3 coding sequence is TGTGCCAGCAGCGTAGAAGATAGGGGGGGCGAAGCTTTCTTT.

This clonotype was observed at least ten times. The chain carries TRBV2 and TRBJ2-7; no reliable D call. The V end was cut by 3 bases, the J end by 3 bases, with 12 bases between. This CDR3 is built from 14 residues. Germline assignment: CDR1 SNHLY and CDR2 FYNNEI. The CDR3 DNA reads as TGTGCCAGCAGTGAGCTGGTAGGCAACTACGAGCAGTACTTC. Residues: CASSELVGNYEQYF.

V usage is TRBV28 and J usage is TRBJ1-6; 7 bases align to TRBD1. The trim removed 8 bases at V and 1 base at J, leaving 5 bases unmatched. The CDR3 is 15 residues long. In germline, CDR1 is MDHEN, CDR2 SYDVKM. CDR3 DNA sequence: TGTGCCAGCGAGGGGGCGCTTTCCTATAATTCACCCCTCCACTTT. Its protein is CASEGALSYNSPLHF.

This clonotype was seen only a few times. The CDR3 DNA follows: TGTGCCAGTAGTATAGGGGGGGGGACGGGATACAATGAGCAGTTCTTC. Its translation is CASSIGGGTGYNEQFF. J is TRBJ2-1 and V is TRBV19; 7 positions agree with TRBD2. The V segment lost 1 base and the J segment 4 bases; nucleotides outside the gene matches: 7. CDR1 LNHDA and CDR2 SQIVND come from the germline V gene (reference sequence). This CDR3 comprises 16 residues. Based on the CDR3 plus reference TRBV19 and TRBJ2-1, the full variable domain is DGGITQSPKYLFRKEGQNVTLSCEQNLNHDAMYWYRQDPGQGLRLIYYSQIVNDFQKGDIAEGYSVSREKKESFPLTVTSAQKNPTAFYLCASSIGGGTGYNEQFFGPGTRLTVL.

This clonotype showed up many times. The CDR3 region is CASSPWDGGAYNEQFF. CDR3 DNA sequence: TGTGCCAGCAGCCCGTGGGACGGTGGGGCCTACAATGAGCAGTTCTTC. The gene calls are TRBV7-9 and TRBJ2-1, with D possibly being TRBD1 or TRBD2 (5 bases each). From germline, CDR1 is SEHNR and CDR2 FQNEAQ (reference sequence). CDR3 size: 16 residues. The ends were cut back, 5 bases at V and 2 bases at J, with 16 bases in the middle.

This clonotype appeared once. The J gene is TRBJ1-5, the V gene TRBV7-9, with D perhaps TRBD1 (6 bases). The CDR3 totals 13 residues. Germline CDR1 reads SEHNR; CDR2 reads FQNEAQ (reference sequence). Trimming removed 2 bases from V and 6 bases from J, with 8 bases in between. The CDR3 reads CASSLNRVQPQHF. For the CDR3, the DNA is TGTGCCAGCAGCTTAAACAGGGTTCAGCCCCAGCATTTT.

A word on this clonotype: A much larger clone lies one base from this, so it may be a read error. J is TRBJ2-1 and V is TRBV29-1; 15 bases fit TRBD2. Gene TRBJ2-7 matches the end of the DNA better, so the J call may be wrong. CDR1 is SQVTM and CDR2 is ANQGSEA in the germline V gene. The CDR3 sequence is 15 residues long. CDR3 nucleotides: TGCAGCGTAGAGCGGACTAGCGGGAGGGAAAATGAGCAGTACTTC. Its protein product is CSVERTSGRENEQYF.

Note on this clonotype: This clone may be a read error of a much larger clone one base away. The chain has TRBV11-2 and TRBJ1-2; 7 nucleotides agree with TRBD1. The V segment lost 5 bases and the J segment 6 bases; nucleotides outside the gene matches: 6. The CDR3 spans 13 residues. The germline V gene has CDR1 SGHAT and CDR2 FQNNGV. The CDR3 protein is CASSDDRVHGYTF. Here the CDR3 DNA reads TGTGCCAGCAGCGACGACAGGGTGCATGGCTACACCTTC.

This chain uses TRBV20-1 with TRBJ2-5; possibly TRBD1 or TRBD2 for D (5 bases each). The V gene's germline CDR1 is DFQATT and CDR2 SNEGSKA (reference sequence). V lost 0 bases to trimming and J lost 3 bases, with 14 bases between them. This CDR3 spans 15 amino acids. This chain's CDR3 is CSARDMGGTKETQYF. DNA for the CDR3: TGCAGTGCTAGAGATATGGGTGGGACCAAAGAGACCCAGTACTTC.

This chain links TRBV18 with TRBJ2-1, with 7 bases aligning to TRBD1. The J segment lost 10 bases and the V segment lost 2 bases, leaving 14 bases of the junction unmatched. The CDR3 totals 16 residues. Germline V gene lookup returns CDR1 KGHSH and CDR2 LQKENI. The CDR3 DNA sequence: TGTGCCAGCTCACCAGAGCCCGGGACAGCCTTAGTCGAGCAGTTCTTC. Amino acids: CASSPEPGTALVEQFF.

In its sample, this clonotype was seen many times. This rearrangement joins TRBV3-1 to TRBJ2-7; TRBD1 matches at 7 bases. V dropped 4 bases and J dropped 3; count of bases not matched to a gene: 9. Germline CDR1 LGHDT, CDR2 YNNKEL (reference sequence). The CDR3 consists of 15 residues. The CDR3 bases are TGTGCCAGCAGCCTTACGACAGGGTTGGGCTACGAGCAGTACTTC. Residues: CASSLTTGLGYEQYF.

The chain links TRBV7-2 to TRBJ2-2; 7 positions agree with TRBD1. V dropped 5 bases and J dropped 0; count of bases not matched to a gene: 6. The CDR3 extends over 16 amino acids. CDR1 SGHTA and CDR2 FQGNSA come from the germline V gene. The CDR3 coding sequence is TGTGCCAGCAGCAAAACCGGGACAGCGAACACCGGGGAGCTGTTTTTT. This gives the protein CASSKTGTANTGELFF.

This clonotype was recorded at least ten times. The rearrangement joins TRBV3-1 to TRBJ1-5; the D is unclear. The V gene lost 0 bases and the J gene lost 0 bases, with 9 bases spanning the gap. Germline V gene lookup returns CDR1 LGHDT and CDR2 YNNKEL (reference sequence). This CDR3 contains 16 residues. CDR3 DNA: TGTGCCAGCAGCCAAGATGGCGGGATTAGCAATCAGCCCCAGCATTTT. It is translated as CASSQDGGISNQPQHF.

The V call is TRBV20-1, the J call TRBJ2-7; 11 nucleotides line up with TRBD2. Trimming took 5 bases from V and 2 from J; bases not matched to a gene: 8. This CDR3 is 15 amino acids long. Germline assignment: CDR1 DFQATT and CDR2 SNEGSKA (reference sequence). The CDR3 loop reads CSASDSGLAAYEQYF. For the CDR3, the DNA is TGCAGTGCTTCCGACTCGGGACTAGCGGCCTACGAGCAGTACTTC.

In its sample, this clonotype was seen many times. The chain carries TRBV27 and TRBJ2-1; 9 bases agree with TRBD1. The CDR3 is 15 amino acids. J was trimmed by 4 bases and V by 4 bases; bases with no gene match: 5. From germline, CDR1 is MNHEY and CDR2 SMNVEV (reference sequence). Written as DNA, the CDR3 is TGTGCCAGCAGTTCGACAGGGGGATTTTACAATGAGCAGTTCTTC. This encodes CASSSTGGFYNEQFF.

This clonotype was counted at least ten times. The chain combines TRBV12-3 or TRBV12-4 with TRBJ2-7, with D tentatively TRBD1 (6 bases). CDR3 size: 14 residues. V dropped 5 bases and J dropped 5 bases, with 16 bases sitting between them. The CDR3 nucleotides are TGTGCCAGCAGTGACAGGTTACCGTTAGACGAGCAGTACTTC. Residues: CASSDRLPLDEQYF.

The chain couples TRBV19 to TRBJ1-2; 7 bases are a match to TRBD1. Trimming took 3 bases from V and 3 from J; bases not matched to a gene: 7. The CDR3 has 15 amino acids. CDR1 and CDR2 (germline): LNHDA, SQIVND (reference sequence). CDR3 sequence reads: CASSILIDRDYGYTF. CDR3 sequence (DNA): TGTGCCAGTAGTATCCTTATAGACAGGGACTATGGCTACACCTTC.

This clonotype came up many times. The gene calls are TRBV12-3 or TRBV12-4 and TRBJ2-5; 8 positions agree with TRBD2. The CDR3 has 15 amino acids. Losses at the gene ends were 3 bases for V and 1 base for J; bases not matched to a gene: 4. The CDR3 bases are TGTGCCAGCAGTTTTCGGGGGGGCACCCAAGAGACCCAGTACTTC. Translating it yields CASSFRGGTQETQYF.

This clonotype was seen a few times. The chain joins TRBV7-3 to TRBJ2-1, with 7 nucleotides matching TRBD2. J was trimmed by 3 bases and V by 2 bases; bases with no gene match: 4. Germline CDR1 reads SGHTA; CDR2 reads FQGTGA. This CDR3 has 15 residues. The CDR3 DNA reads TGTGCCAGCAGCTTAGGTGCTAGCGGCTACAATGAGCAGTTCTTC. Translating it yields CASSLGASGYNEQFF. The full variable domain, its missing parts supplied by reference TRBV7-3 and TRBJ2-1, is GAGVSQTPSNKVTEKGKYVELRCDPISGHTALYWYRQSLGQGPEFLIYFQGTGAADDSGLPNDRFFAVRPEGSVSTLKIQRTERGDSAVYLCASSLGASGYNEQFFGPGTRLTVL.

There are many counts of this clonotype. The chain has TRBV7-2 and TRBJ2-1, with 10 bases fitting TRBD2. This CDR3 has 13 residues. J lost 9 bases, V lost 2 bases, and 1 base had no gene match. Germline CDR1 is SGHTA and CDR2 is FQGNSA. The CDR3 DNA reads as TGTGCCAGCAGCTTACTAGCGGGAGTTGAGCAGTTCTTC. It encodes CASSLLAGVEQFF. The entire variable domain, with the rest obtained from reference TRBV7-2 and TRBJ2-1, is as follows: GAGVSQSPSNKVTEKGKDVELRCDPISGHTALYWYRQSLGQGLEFLIYFQGNSAPDKSGLPSDRFSAERTGGSVSTLTIQRTQQEDSAVYLCASSLLAGVEQFFGPGTRLTVL.

Ten or more counts support this clonotype. The chain has TRBV3-1 and TRBJ2-7, with 12 positions matching TRBD2. Germline values: CDR1 LGHDT, CDR2 YNNKEL (reference sequence). The CDR3 extends over 16 amino acids. V lost 2 bases and J lost 4; bases outside the gene matches: 6. In DNA, the CDR3 is TGTGCCAGCAGCCAATCGACTAGCGGGGGCCATTACGAGCAGTACTTC. Protein: CASSQSTSGGHYEQYF.

This clonotype was seen repeatedly, ten times or more. The chain carries TRBV13 and TRBJ1-6; the D gene is possibly TRBD1 (6 bases). Trimming left V 5 bases short and J 0 bases short, with 17 bases between. The germline gives CDR1 PRHDT, CDR2 FYEKMQ (reference sequence). The CDR3 totals 18 residues. The CDR3 here is CASSLSGDPSSYNSPLHF. Here the CDR3 DNA reads TGTGCCAGCAGCCTCTCAGGGGACCCGAGCTCCTATAATTCACCCCTCCACTTT. Full variable domain (rest looked up from reference TRBV13 and TRBJ1-6): AAGVIQSPRHLIKEKRETATLKCYPIPRHDTVYWYQQGPGQDPQFLISFYEKMQSDKGSIPDRFSAQQFSDYHSELNMSSLELGDSALYFCASSLSGDPSSYNSPLHFGNGTRLTVT.

The J gene is TRBJ1-2, the V gene TRBV5-5, with unresolved D. Germline values: CDR1 SGHKS, CDR2 YYEKEE (reference sequence). V lost 4 bases and J lost 2, with 9 bases in between. The CDR3 sequence is 13 residues long. The CDR3 reads CASSTTENYGYTF. The CDR3 region has the DNA TGTGCCAGCAGCACAACAGAGAACTATGGCTACACCTTC.